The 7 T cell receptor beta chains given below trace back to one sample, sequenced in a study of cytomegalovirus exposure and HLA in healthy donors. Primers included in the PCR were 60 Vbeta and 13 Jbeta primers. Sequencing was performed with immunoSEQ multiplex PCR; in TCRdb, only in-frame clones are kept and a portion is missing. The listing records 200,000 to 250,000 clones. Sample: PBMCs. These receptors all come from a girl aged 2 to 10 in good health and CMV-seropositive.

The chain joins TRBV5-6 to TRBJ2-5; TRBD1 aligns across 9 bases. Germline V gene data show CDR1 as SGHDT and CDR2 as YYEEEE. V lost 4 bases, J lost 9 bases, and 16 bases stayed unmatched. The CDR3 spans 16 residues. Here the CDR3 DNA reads TGTGCCAGCAGCATCTTCCGGGACAGGGAACGTGGGGCCCAGTACTTC. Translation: CASSIFRDRERGAQYF.

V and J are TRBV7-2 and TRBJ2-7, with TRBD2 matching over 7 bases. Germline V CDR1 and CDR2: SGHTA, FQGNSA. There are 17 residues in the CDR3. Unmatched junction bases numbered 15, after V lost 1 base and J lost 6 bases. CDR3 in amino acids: CASSLGGGSGRLSEQYF. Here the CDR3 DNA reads TGTGCCAGCAGCTTAGGGGGGGGGAGCGGTCGGCTCTCCGAGCAGTACTTC.

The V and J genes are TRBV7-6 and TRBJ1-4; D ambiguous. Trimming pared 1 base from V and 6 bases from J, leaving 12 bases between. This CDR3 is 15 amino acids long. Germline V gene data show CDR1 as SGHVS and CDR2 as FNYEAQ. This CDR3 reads CASSLEEGFDEKLFF. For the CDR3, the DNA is TGTGCCAGCAGCTTAGAGGAGGGTTTCGATGAAAAACTGTTTTTT.

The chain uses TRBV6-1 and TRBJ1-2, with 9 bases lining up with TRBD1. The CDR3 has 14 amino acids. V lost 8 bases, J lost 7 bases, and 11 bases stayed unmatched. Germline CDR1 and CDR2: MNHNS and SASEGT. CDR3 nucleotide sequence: TGTGCCAGCTTGGGTCCCGGGACAGGGTCTGGCTACACCTTC. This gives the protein CASLGPGTGSGYTF.

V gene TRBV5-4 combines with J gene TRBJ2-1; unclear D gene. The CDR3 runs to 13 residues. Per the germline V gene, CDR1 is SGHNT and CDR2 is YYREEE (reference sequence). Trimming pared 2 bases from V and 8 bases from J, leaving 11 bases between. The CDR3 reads CASSFRVIDEQFF. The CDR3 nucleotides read TGTGCCAGCAGCTTTCGGGTTATCGATGAGCAGTTCTTC. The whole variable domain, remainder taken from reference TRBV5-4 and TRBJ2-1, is ETGVTQSPTHLIKTRGQQVTLRCSSQSGHNTVSWYQQALGQGPQFIFQYYREEENGRGNFPPRFSGLQFPNYSSELNVNALELDDSALYLCASSFRVIDEQFFGPGTRLTVL.

In DNA, the CDR3 is TGTGCCAGCAGTTTACTAGCGGGAGGTGACAATGAGCAGTTCTTC. It is translated as CASSLLAGGDNEQFF. The chain has TRBV27 and TRBJ2-1; TRBD2 agrees at 11 bases. The germline V gene has CDR1 MNHEY and CDR2 SMNVEV (reference sequence). The CDR3 has 15 amino acids. V gave up 2 bases and J gave up 5 bases; unmatched junction bases: 2.

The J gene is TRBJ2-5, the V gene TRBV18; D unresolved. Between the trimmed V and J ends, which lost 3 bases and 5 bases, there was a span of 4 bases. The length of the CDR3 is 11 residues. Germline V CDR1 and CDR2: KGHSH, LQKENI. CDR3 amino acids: CASSPAETQYF. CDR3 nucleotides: TGTGCCAGCTCACCTGCGGAGACCCAGTACTTC.